The following is a T cell receptor (beta chain) sequence with its context. The data derive from a study of control samples from healthy donors and cancer patients. TCRdb's copy holds only in-frame clones and misses some; the assay was immunoSEQ multiplex PCR. The table shows tens of thousands of clones, with about nine tenths occurring only once. Material for sequencing was blood. The TCR sequence derives from a woman aged 70-85 years in good health.

The CDR3 sequence is CASRAPHLNTEAFF. Here the CDR3 DNA reads TGTGCCAGCAGAGCGCCACACTTGAACACTGAAGCTTTCTTT. J is TRBJ1-1 and V is TRBV5-8; D is unresolved. Trimming cost V 5 bases and J 0 bases, with 11 bases left between them. CDR1 SGHTS and CDR2 YDEGEE come from the germline V gene. CDR3 size: 14 residues.